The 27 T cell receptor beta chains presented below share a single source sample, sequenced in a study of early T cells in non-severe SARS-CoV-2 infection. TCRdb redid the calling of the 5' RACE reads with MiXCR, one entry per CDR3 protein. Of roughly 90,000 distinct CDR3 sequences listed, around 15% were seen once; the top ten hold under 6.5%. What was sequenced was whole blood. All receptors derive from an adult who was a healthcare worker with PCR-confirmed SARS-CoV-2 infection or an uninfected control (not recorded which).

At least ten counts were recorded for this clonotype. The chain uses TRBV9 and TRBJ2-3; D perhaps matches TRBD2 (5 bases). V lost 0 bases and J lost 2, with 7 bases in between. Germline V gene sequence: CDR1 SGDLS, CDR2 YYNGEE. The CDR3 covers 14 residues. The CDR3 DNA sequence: TGTGCCAGCAGCGTAGGCCTAGCCACAGATACGCAGTATTTT. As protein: CASSVGLATDTQYF.

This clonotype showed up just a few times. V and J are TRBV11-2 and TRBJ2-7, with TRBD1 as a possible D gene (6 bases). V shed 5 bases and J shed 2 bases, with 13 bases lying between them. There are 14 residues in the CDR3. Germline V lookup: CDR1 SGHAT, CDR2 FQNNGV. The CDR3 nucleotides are TGTGCCAGCAGCCTCGGACAGATGGCCTACGAGCAGTACTTC. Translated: CASSLGQMAYEQYF.

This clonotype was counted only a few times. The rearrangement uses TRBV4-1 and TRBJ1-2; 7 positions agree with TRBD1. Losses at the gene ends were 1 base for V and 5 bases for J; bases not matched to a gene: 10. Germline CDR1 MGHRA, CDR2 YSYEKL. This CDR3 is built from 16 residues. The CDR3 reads CASSQAAQGNEYGYTF. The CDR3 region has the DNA TGCGCCAGCAGCCAAGCGGCACAGGGGAATGAGTATGGCTACACCTTC.

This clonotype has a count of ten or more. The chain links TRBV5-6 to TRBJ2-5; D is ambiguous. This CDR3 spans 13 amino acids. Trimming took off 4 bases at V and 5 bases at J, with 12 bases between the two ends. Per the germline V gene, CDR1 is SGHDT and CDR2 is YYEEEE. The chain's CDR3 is CASSPRPRETQYF. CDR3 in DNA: TGTGCCAGCAGCCCCCGGCCTCGCGAGACCCAGTACTTC.

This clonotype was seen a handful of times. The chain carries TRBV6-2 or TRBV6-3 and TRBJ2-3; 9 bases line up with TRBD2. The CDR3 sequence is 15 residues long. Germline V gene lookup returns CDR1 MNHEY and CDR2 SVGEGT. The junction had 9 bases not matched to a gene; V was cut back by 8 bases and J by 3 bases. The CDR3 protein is CASVWRGGITDTQYF. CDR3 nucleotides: TGTGCCAGCGTGTGGCGGGGGGGTATTACAGATACGCAGTATTTT.

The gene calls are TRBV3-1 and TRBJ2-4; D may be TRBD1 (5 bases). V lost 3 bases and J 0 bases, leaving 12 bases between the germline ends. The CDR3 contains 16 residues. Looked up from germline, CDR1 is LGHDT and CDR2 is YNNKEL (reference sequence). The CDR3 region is CASSQRQTLAKNIQYF. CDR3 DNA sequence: TGTGCCAGCAGCCAGAGACAGACCCTAGCCAAAAACATTCAGTACTTC.

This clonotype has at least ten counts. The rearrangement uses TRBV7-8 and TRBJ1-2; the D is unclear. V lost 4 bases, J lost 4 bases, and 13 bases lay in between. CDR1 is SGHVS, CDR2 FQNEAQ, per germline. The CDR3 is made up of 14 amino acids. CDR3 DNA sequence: TGTGCCAGCAGCTCGGACCAGGTGACCTATGGCTACACCTTC. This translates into CASSSDQVTYGYTF.

CDR3: CASSLVGGNTIYF. The DNA for the CDR3 is TGTGCCAGCAGCCTGGTTGGGGGAAACACCATATATTTT. The J gene is TRBJ1-3, the V gene TRBV7-2; no definite D call. The CDR3 loop spans 13 amino acids. Germline CDR1 and CDR2: SGHTA and FQGNSA. V was pared by 5 bases and J by 4 bases, with 9 bases between.

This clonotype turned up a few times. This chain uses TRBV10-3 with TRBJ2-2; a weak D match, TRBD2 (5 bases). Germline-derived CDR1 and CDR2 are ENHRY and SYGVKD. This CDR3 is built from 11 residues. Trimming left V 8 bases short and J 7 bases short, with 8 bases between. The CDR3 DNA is TGTGCCATCGGAGAGGGCGGGGAGCTGTTTTTT. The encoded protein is CAIGEGGELFF.

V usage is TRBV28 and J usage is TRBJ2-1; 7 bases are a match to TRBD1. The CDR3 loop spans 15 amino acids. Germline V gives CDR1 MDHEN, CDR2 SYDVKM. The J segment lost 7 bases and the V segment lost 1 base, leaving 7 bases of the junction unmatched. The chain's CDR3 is CASSLFDRVINEQFF. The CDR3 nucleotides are TGTGCCAGCAGTTTATTTGACAGGGTAATAAATGAGCAGTTCTTC.

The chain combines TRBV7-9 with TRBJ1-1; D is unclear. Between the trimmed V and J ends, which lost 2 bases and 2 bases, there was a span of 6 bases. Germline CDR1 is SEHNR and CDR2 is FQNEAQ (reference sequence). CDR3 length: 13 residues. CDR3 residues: CASSLMVNTEAFF. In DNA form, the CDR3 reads TGTGCCAGCAGCTTAATGGTAAACACTGAAGCTTTCTTT.

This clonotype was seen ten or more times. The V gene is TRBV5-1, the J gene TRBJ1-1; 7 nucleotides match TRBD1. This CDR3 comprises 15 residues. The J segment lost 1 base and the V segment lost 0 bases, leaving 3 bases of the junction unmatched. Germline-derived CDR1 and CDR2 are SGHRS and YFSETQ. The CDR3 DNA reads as TGCGCCAGCAGCTTGGGGGGACAGCCGAACACTGAAGCTTTCTTT. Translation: CASSLGGQPNTEAFF.

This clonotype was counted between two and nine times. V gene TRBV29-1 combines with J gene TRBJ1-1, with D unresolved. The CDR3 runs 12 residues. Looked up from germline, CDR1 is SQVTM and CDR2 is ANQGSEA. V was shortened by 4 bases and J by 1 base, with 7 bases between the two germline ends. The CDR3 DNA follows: TGCAGCGTTGGGTCCGGGAACACTGAAGCTTTCTTT. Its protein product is CSVGSGNTEAFF.

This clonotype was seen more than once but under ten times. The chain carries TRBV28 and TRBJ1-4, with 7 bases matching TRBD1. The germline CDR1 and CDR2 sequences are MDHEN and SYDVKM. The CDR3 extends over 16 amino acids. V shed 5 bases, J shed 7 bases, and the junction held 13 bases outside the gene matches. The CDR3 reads CASSGPPTGWAEKLFF. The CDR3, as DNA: TGTGCCAGCAGTGGACCTCCGACAGGGTGGGCTGAAAAACTGTTTTTT.

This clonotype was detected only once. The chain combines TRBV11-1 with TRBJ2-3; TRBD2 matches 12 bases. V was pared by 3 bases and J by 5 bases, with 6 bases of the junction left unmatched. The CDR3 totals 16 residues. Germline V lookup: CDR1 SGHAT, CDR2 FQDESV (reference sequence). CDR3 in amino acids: CASSFPTSGGGDTQYF. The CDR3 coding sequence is TGTGCCAGCAGCTTTCCGACTAGCGGGGGTGGAGATACGCAGTATTTT.

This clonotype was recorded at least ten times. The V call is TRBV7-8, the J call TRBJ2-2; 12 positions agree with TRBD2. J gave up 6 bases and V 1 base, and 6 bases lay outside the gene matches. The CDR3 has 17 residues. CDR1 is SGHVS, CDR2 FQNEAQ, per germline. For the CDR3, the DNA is TGTGCCAGCAGCTTAGAGGCTAGCGGGGGGGCGTCCGGGGAGCTGTTTTTT. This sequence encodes CASSLEASGGASGELFF.

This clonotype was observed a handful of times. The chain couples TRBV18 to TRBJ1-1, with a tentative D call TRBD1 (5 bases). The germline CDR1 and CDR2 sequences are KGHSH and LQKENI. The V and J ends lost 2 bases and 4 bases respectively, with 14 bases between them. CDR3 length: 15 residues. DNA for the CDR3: TGTGCCAGCTCACCATGGTCCAGGGACCTCACTGAAGCTTTCTTT. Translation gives CASSPWSRDLTEAFF. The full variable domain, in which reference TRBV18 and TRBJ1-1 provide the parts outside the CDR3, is NAGVMQNPRHLVRRRGQEARLRCSPMKGHSHVYWYRQLPEEGLKFMVYLQKENIIDESGMPKERFSAEFPKEGPSILRIQQVVRGDSAAYFCASSPWSRDLTEAFFGQGTRLTVV.

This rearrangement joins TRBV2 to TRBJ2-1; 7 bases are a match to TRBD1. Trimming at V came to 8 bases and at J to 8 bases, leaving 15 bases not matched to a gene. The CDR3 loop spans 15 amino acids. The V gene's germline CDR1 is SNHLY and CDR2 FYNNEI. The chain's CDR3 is CASCPRDSWGDEQFF. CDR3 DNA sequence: TGTGCCAGCTGCCCCCGGGACAGCTGGGGAGATGAGCAGTTCTTC.

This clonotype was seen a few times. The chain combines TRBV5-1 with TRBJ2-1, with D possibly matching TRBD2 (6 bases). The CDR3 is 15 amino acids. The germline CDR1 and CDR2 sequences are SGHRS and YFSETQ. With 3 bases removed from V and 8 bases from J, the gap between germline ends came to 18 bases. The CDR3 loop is CASSSSRLGGDEQFF. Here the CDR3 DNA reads TGCGCCAGCAGCTCTTCTCGTTTGGGGGGTGATGAGCAGTTCTTC.

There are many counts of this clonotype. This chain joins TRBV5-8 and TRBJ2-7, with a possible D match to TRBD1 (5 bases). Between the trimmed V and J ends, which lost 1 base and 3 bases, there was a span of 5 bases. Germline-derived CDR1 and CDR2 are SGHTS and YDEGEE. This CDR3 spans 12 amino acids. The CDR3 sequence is CASSLRGYEQYF. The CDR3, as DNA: TGTGCCAGCAGCTTGAGGGGCTACGAGCAGTACTTC.

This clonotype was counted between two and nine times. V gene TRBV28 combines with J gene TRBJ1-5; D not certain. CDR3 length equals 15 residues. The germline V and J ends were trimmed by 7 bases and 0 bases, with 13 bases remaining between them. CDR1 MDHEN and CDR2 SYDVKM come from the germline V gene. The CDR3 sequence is CASTQRVYSNQPQHF. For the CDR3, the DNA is TGTGCCAGCACCCAGAGAGTCTATAGCAATCAGCCCCAGCATTTT.

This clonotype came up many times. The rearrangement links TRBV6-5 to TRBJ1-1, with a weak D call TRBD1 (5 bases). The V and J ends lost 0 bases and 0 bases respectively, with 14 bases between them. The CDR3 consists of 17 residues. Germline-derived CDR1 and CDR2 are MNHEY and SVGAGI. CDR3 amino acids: CASSYSRGGAVNTEAFF. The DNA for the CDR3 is TGTGCCAGCAGTTACTCTCGGGGCGGGGCCGTGAACACTGAAGCTTTCTTT.

Here the CDR3 reads CASSRRGETGELFF. The DNA for the CDR3 is TGTGCCAGCAGCCGTCGTGGGGAAACCGGGGAGCTGTTTTTT. This chain links TRBV14 with TRBJ2-2; D not resolved. The CDR3 extends over 14 amino acids. The ends were cut back, 4 bases at V and 5 bases at J, with 11 bases in the middle. CDR1 and CDR2 from the germline V gene are SGHDN and FVKESK.

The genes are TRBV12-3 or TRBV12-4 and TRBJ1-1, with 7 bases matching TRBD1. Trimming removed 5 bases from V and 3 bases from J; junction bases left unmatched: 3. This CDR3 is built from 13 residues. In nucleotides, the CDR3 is TGTGCCAGCAGTAAGACAGGGTACACTGAAGCTTTCTTT. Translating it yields CASSKTGYTEAFF.

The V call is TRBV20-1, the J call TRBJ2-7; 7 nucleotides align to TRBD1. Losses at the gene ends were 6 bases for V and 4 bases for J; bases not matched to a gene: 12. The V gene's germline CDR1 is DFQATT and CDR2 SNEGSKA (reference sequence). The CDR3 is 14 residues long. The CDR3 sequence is CSARDSETKYEQYF. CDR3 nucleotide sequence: TGCAGTGCCAGGGACAGCGAGACGAAGTACGAGCAGTACTTC.

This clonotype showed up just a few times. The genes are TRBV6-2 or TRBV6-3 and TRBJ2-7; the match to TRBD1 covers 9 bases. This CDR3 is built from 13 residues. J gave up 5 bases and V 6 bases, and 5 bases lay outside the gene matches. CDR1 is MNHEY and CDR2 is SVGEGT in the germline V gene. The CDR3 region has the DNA TGTGCCAGCAGAACAGGGGGCTACGACGAGCAGTACTTC. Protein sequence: CASRTGGYDEQYF.

The CDR3 DNA follows: TGCAGTGCTAGTCGGGCCACCGGGGAGCTGTTTTTT. Translated: CSASRATGELFF. The chain uses TRBV20-1 and TRBJ2-2; D remains ambiguous. V was clipped by 3 bases and J by 4 bases, with 6 bases between them. Germline V lookup: CDR1 DFQATT, CDR2 SNEGSKA (reference sequence). The length of the CDR3 is 12 residues.